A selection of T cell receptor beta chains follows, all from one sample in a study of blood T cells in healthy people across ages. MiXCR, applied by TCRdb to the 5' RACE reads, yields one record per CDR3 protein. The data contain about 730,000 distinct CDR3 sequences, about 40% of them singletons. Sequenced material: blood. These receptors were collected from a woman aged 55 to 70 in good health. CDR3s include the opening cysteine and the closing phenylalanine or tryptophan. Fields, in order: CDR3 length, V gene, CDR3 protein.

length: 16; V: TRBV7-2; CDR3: CASSTRDRGFSYGYTF
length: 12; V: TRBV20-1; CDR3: CSAVGLMGTQYF
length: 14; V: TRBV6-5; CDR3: CASSYRRGADEQFF
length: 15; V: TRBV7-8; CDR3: CASSFQGVGNYGHTF
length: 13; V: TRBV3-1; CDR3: CASSQAGRETQYF
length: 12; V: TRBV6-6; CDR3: CASKTGGNEQFF
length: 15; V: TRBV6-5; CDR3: CASSPTGIGRFRAFF
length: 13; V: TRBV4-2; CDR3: CASSRQGQTEAFF
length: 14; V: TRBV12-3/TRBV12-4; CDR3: CASRGGLTNSPLHF
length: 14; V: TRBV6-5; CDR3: CASSTNRGYNEQFF
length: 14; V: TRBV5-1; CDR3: CASSIPGGSYEQYF
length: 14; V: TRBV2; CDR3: CASSEVASTDTQYF
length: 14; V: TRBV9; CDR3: CASSVDDRLETQYF
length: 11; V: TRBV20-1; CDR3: CSVTGNDGYTF
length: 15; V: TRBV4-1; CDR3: CASSQDNRETHEQYF
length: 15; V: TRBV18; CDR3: CASSPKGTTTDTQYF
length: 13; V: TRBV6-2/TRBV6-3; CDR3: CASSDRGTDTQYF
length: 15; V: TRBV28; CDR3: CASTSGTPTYNEQFF
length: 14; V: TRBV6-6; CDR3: CASSLQGSDYGYTF
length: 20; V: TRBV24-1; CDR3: CATSAPSGTSGTRDSNEQFF
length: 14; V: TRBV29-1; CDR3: CSVDLSGETDTQYF
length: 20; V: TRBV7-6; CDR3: CASSLTAGTGEASYNSPLHF
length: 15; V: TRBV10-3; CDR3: CAISEIGGEADTQYF
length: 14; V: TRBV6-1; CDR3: CASSTLGLGNIQYF
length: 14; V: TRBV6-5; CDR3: CASSRPGHLYEQYF
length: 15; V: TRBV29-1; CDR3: CSVEVSVGYYNEQFF
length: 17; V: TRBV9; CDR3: CASSGQRTGGYPGEQYF
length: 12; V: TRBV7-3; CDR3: CASSRPDQPQHF
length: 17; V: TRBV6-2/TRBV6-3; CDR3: CASRPLRSDRGDTEAFF
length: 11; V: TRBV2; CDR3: CASIDMAEAFF